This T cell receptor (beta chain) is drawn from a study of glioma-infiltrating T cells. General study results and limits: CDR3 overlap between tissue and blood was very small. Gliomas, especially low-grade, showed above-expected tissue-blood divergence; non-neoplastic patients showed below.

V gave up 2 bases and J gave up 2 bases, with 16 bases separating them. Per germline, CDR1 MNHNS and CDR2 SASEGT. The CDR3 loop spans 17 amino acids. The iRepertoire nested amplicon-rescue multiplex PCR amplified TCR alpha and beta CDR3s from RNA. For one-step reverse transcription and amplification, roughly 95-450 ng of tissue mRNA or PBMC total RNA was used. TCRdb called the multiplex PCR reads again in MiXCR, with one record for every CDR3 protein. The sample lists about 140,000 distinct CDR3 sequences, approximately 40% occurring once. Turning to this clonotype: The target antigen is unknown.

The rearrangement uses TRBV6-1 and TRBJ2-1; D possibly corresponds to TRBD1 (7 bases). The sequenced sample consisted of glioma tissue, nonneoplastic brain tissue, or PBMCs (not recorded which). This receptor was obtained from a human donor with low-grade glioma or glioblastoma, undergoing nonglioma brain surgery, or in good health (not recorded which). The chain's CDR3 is CASSEPGGIRTYNEQFF. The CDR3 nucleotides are TGTGCCAGCAGTGAACCAGGGGGGATACGGACCTACAATGAGCAGTTCTTC.